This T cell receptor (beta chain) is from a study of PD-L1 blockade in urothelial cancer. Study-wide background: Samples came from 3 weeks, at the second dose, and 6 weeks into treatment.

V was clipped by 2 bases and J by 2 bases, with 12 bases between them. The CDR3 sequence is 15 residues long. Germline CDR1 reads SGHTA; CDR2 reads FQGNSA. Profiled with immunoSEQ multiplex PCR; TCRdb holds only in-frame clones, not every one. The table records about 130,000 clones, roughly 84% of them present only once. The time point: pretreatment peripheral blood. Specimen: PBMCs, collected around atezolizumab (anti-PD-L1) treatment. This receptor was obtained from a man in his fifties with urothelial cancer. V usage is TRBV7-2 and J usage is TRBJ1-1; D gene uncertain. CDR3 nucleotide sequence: TGTGCCAGCAGCTTAAATCCGAACAGTAACACTGAAGCTTTCTTT. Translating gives CASSLNPNSNTEAFF. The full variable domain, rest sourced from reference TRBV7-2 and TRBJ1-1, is GAGVSQSPSNKVTEKGKDVELRCDPISGHTALYWYRQSLGQGLEFLIYFQGNSAPDKSGLPSDRFSAERTGGSVSTLTIQRTQQEDSAVYLCASSLNPNSNTEAFFGQGTRLTVV.